This is a list of T cell receptor beta chains from one sample in a study of early T cells in non-severe SARS-CoV-2 infection. MiXCR was run by TCRdb on the 5' RACE reads, yielding one entry per CDR3 protein. Of roughly 30,000 distinct CDR3 sequences in the sample, approximately 6.6% were seen once. The sample consisted of whole blood, taken at baseline. The source is an adult who was a healthcare worker with PCR-confirmed SARS-CoV-2 infection or an uninfected control (not recorded which). The CDR3 runs from the conserved cysteine through the conserved F or W. Each record gives: J gene, V gene, clone size, D gene, CDR3 DNA, CDR3 protein. D genes are given only for firm matches. The size field is filled for only some rows; it gives once, few, many or a size class.

j_gene: TRBJ1-1
v_gene: TRBV5-1
abundance: -
d_gene: TRBD1
CDR3nt: TGCGCCAGCAGCTTACTACCCCAGGGGGCGCCGAACACTGAAGCTTTCTTT
CDR3aa: CASSLLPQGAPNTEAFF

j_gene: TRBJ1-2
v_gene: TRBV4-3
abundance: many
d_gene: -
CDR3nt: TGCGCCAGCAGCCTTCATTGGGCGCACAGGGCGCACTATGGCTACACCTTC
CDR3aa: CASSLHWAHRAHYGYTF

j_gene: TRBJ2-7
v_gene: TRBV7-6
abundance: few
d_gene: -
CDR3nt: TGTGCCAGCAGCTTAGCCCGGAGGGGCAGCTCCTACGAGCAGTACTTC
CDR3aa: CASSLARRGSSYEQYF

j_gene: TRBJ2-5
v_gene: TRBV5-1
abundance: many
d_gene: TRBD2
CDR3nt: TGCGCCAGCAGGACTAGCGGAATACAAGAGACCCAGTACTTC
CDR3aa: CASRTSGIQETQYF

j_gene: TRBJ2-2
v_gene: TRBV28
abundance: few
d_gene: -
CDR3nt: TGTGCCAGCAGTTTCTTGGGCCGTAGACCCACCGGGGAGCTGTTTTTT
CDR3aa: CASSFLGRRPTGELFF

j_gene: TRBJ2-4
v_gene: TRBV20-1
abundance: many
d_gene: TRBD2
CDR3nt: TGCAGTGCTAGTCTAGCGGGGGGGCCACTAGCCAAAAACATTCAGTACTTC
CDR3aa: CSASLAGGPLAKNIQYF

j_gene: TRBJ2-3
v_gene: TRBV28
abundance: many
d_gene: TRBD1
CDR3nt: TGTGCCAGCGGGGACAGAGCCACAGATACGCAGTATTTT
CDR3aa: CASGDRATDTQYF

j_gene: TRBJ2-5
v_gene: TRBV19
abundance: many
d_gene: -
CDR3nt: TGTGCCAGTAGCAACACGCAGGGCTTCCAAGAGACCCAGTACTTC
CDR3aa: CASSNTQGFQETQYF

j_gene: TRBJ1-5
v_gene: TRBV12-3/TRBV12-4
abundance: many
d_gene: -
CDR3nt: TGTGCCAGCAGTTTTAACAGGGAGGGGCAGCCCCAGCATTTT
CDR3aa: CASSFNREGQPQHF

j_gene: TRBJ2-6
v_gene: TRBV5-4
abundance: few
d_gene: -
CDR3nt: TGTGCCAGCAGCTTGGACCTATCTGGGGCCAACGTCCTGACTTTC
CDR3aa: CASSLDLSGANVLTF

j_gene: TRBJ2-4
v_gene: TRBV5-1
abundance: many
d_gene: -
CDR3nt: TGCGCCAGCAGCTTGGGGGAATCGAACATTCAGTACTTC
CDR3aa: CASSLGESNIQYF

j_gene: TRBJ1-5
v_gene: TRBV12-3/TRBV12-4
abundance: many
d_gene: -
CDR3nt: TGTGCCAGCAGCCCCGGGAGAAACTCCAATCAGCCCCAGCATTTT
CDR3aa: CASSPGRNSNQPQHF

j_gene: TRBJ2-7
v_gene: TRBV5-1
abundance: -
d_gene: -
CDR3nt: TGCGCCAGCAGCTTTACGGGAAGCTCCTACGAGCAGTACTTC
CDR3aa: CASSFTGSSYEQYF

j_gene: TRBJ2-1
v_gene: TRBV9
abundance: -
d_gene: TRBD2
CDR3nt: TGTGCCAGCAGCGTAGAAGGGGATACTAGCGGGAGGGCCATTGGGCAGTTCTTC
CDR3aa: CASSVEGDTSGRAIGQFF

j_gene: TRBJ1-1
v_gene: TRBV7-9
abundance: many
d_gene: -
CDR3nt: TGTGCCAGCAGCTTAGATGACACTGAAGCTTTCTTT
CDR3aa: CASSLDDTEAFF

j_gene: TRBJ1-1
v_gene: TRBV2
abundance: many
d_gene: -
CDR3nt: TGTGCCAGCCGAGTGAACACTGAAGCTTTCTTT
CDR3aa: CASRVNTEAFF

j_gene: TRBJ2-5
v_gene: TRBV4-3
abundance: many
d_gene: TRBD2
CDR3nt: TGCGCCAGCAGCCAAGATGTTAGCGGGCTAAAGACCCAGTACTTC
CDR3aa: CASSQDVSGLKTQYF

j_gene: TRBJ2-7
v_gene: TRBV10-3
abundance: many
d_gene: TRBD1
CDR3nt: TGTGCCACCTTCAAGACAGGGGCCTACGAGCAGTACTTC
CDR3aa: CATFKTGAYEQYF

j_gene: TRBJ2-1
v_gene: TRBV9
abundance: many
d_gene: TRBD2
CDR3nt: TGTGCCAGCAGCGTAGGTTTGACTAGCGGGTTGAATGAGCAGTTCTTC
CDR3aa: CASSVGLTSGLNEQFF

j_gene: TRBJ2-3
v_gene: TRBV12-2
abundance: -
d_gene: -
CDR3nt: TGTGCAAGGAGCGACACAGGGACTAATCGGTCCGGAGATACGCAGTATTTT
CDR3aa: CARSDTGTNRSGDTQYF

j_gene: TRBJ2-5
v_gene: TRBV2
abundance: few
d_gene: -
CDR3nt: TGTGCCAGCAGTCGTAAAGAGACCCAGTACTTC
CDR3aa: CASSRKETQYF

j_gene: TRBJ2-5
v_gene: TRBV18
abundance: -
d_gene: TRBD1
CDR3nt: TGTGCCAGCTCACCGAACAGGGGCGCGCGTCCCTCCCAAGAGACCCAGTACTTC
CDR3aa: CASSPNRGARPSQETQYF

j_gene: TRBJ2-7
v_gene: TRBV28
abundance: many
d_gene: TRBD2
CDR3nt: TGTGCCAGCAGTCCTACTAGCGGGAGGGCGACCTACGAGCAGTACTTC
CDR3aa: CASSPTSGRATYEQYF

j_gene: TRBJ1-2
v_gene: TRBV7-9
abundance: few
d_gene: -
CDR3nt: TGTGCCAGCAGCTTAATCCTGGGGACTAACTATGGCTACACCTTC
CDR3aa: CASSLILGTNYGYTF

j_gene: TRBJ2-1
v_gene: TRBV19
abundance: many
d_gene: -
CDR3nt: TGTGCCAGTGGACTGTCTGGTGAGCAGTTCTTC
CDR3aa: CASGLSGEQFF

j_gene: TRBJ2-4
v_gene: TRBV6-2/TRBV6-3
abundance: many
d_gene: TRBD2
CDR3nt: TGTGCCAGCAGTACTTCACGACTAGCGGGGAAAAACATTCAGTACTTC
CDR3aa: CASSTSRLAGKNIQYF

j_gene: TRBJ1-1
v_gene: TRBV7-9
abundance: few
d_gene: -
CDR3nt: TGTGCCAGCAGCTTAGCGGGCACCAACACTGAAGCTTTCTTT
CDR3aa: CASSLAGTNTEAFF

j_gene: TRBJ1-1
v_gene: TRBV19
abundance: -
d_gene: -
CDR3nt: TGTGCCAGTAGTACGGATCGAAAGAACACTGAAGCTTTCTTT
CDR3aa: CASSTDRKNTEAFF

j_gene: TRBJ1-1
v_gene: TRBV29-1
abundance: few
d_gene: -
CDR3nt: TGCAGCGTTGAACATCTCGACACTGAAGCTTTCTTT
CDR3aa: CSVEHLDTEAFF

j_gene: TRBJ1-2
v_gene: TRBV30
abundance: many
d_gene: -
CDR3nt: TGTGCCTGCCTCCCTGGGGGCTATGGCTACACCTTC
CDR3aa: CACLPGGYGYTF

j_gene: TRBJ2-5
v_gene: TRBV9
abundance: many
d_gene: TRBD2
CDR3nt: TGTGCCAGCAGCACCGGGGAGGGGTCGAGCTGGGGAGAGACCCAGTACTTC
CDR3aa: CASSTGEGSSWGETQYF

j_gene: TRBJ2-1
v_gene: TRBV27
abundance: many
d_gene: TRBD2
CDR3nt: TGTGCCAGCAGTTATAGCGGGAGGGCCGCCAGCTACAATGAGCAGTTCTTC
CDR3aa: CASSYSGRAASYNEQFF

j_gene: TRBJ1-2
v_gene: TRBV6-1
abundance: many
d_gene: -
CDR3nt: TGTGCCAGCAGTGAAACGGACACCCTAAGGCGGTATGGCTACACCTTC
CDR3aa: CASSETDTLRRYGYTF

j_gene: TRBJ2-5
v_gene: TRBV7-3
abundance: many
d_gene: -
CDR3nt: TGTGCCAGCAGCCCAACTAGCAGTCAAGAGACCCAGTACTTC
CDR3aa: CASSPTSSQETQYF

j_gene: TRBJ1-1
v_gene: TRBV30
abundance: many
d_gene: -
CDR3nt: TGTGCCTGGATTCAGCGGAGGGCCACTGAAGCTTTCTTT
CDR3aa: CAWIQRRATEAFF

j_gene: TRBJ2-1
v_gene: TRBV7-3
abundance: few
d_gene: TRBD2
CDR3nt: TGTGCCAGCAGCGGCGCCGGGACTAGCGCCAACAATGAGCAGTTCTTC
CDR3aa: CASSGAGTSANNEQFF

j_gene: TRBJ2-3
v_gene: TRBV28
abundance: many
d_gene: TRBD2
CDR3nt: TGTGCCAGCAATGCACCACTAGCGGGAGGGACAGATACGCAGTATTTT
CDR3aa: CASNAPLAGGTDTQYF

j_gene: TRBJ2-7
v_gene: TRBV28
abundance: many
d_gene: -
CDR3nt: TGTGCCAGCACTGACCCGAGCTCCTACGAGCAGTACTTC
CDR3aa: CASTDPSSYEQYF

j_gene: TRBJ1-2
v_gene: TRBV7-8
abundance: many
d_gene: TRBD1
CDR3nt: TGTGCCAGCAGCGAGCAAGGGGGCCTGGGCTATGGCTACACCTTC
CDR3aa: CASSEQGGLGYGYTF

j_gene: TRBJ2-1
v_gene: TRBV6-5
abundance: many
d_gene: -
CDR3nt: TGTGCCAGCACAAAATCCGGGGCTAGCTCCTACAATGAGCAGTTCTTC
CDR3aa: CASTKSGASSYNEQFF

j_gene: TRBJ2-2
v_gene: TRBV24-1
abundance: -
d_gene: TRBD2
CDR3nt: TGTGCCACCAGTGATCCCTCAGCGGGAGCCGGGGAGCTGTTTTTT
CDR3aa: CATSDPSAGAGELFF

j_gene: TRBJ2-7
v_gene: TRBV7-9
abundance: many
d_gene: -
CDR3nt: TGTGCCAGCAGCCCCCCCTTACTCCCGAACGAGCAGTACTTC
CDR3aa: CASSPPLLPNEQYF

j_gene: TRBJ1-5
v_gene: TRBV2
abundance: many
d_gene: -
CDR3nt: TGTGCCAGCAGTGACGAGGGGCTCGTATCTCAGCCCCAGCATTTT
CDR3aa: CASSDEGLVSQPQHF

j_gene: TRBJ2-3
v_gene: TRBV5-4
abundance: few
d_gene: -
CDR3nt: TGTGCCAGCAGCAGTAGCACAGATACGCAGTATTTT
CDR3aa: CASSSSTDTQYF

j_gene: TRBJ1-5
v_gene: TRBV5-1
abundance: many
d_gene: TRBD1
CDR3nt: TGCGCCAGCAGCCCGGGGGACAGGGGATCGGAGCCCCAGCATTTT
CDR3aa: CASSPGDRGSEPQHF

j_gene: TRBJ2-1
v_gene: TRBV29-1
abundance: -
d_gene: -
CDR3nt: TGCAGCGTTACTTCCGTTAATGAGCAGTTCTTC
CDR3aa: CSVTSVNEQFF

j_gene: TRBJ2-3
v_gene: TRBV10-3
abundance: many
d_gene: -
CDR3nt: TGTGCCATCAGTGAAACTCCTAGCACAGATACGCAGTATTTT
CDR3aa: CAISETPSTDTQYF

j_gene: TRBJ2-7
v_gene: TRBV29-1
abundance: -
d_gene: -
CDR3nt: TGCAGCGTTGAGCGGTGGCTAGGGGACGAGCAGTACTTC
CDR3aa: CSVERWLGDEQYF

j_gene: TRBJ1-4
v_gene: TRBV10-3
abundance: few
d_gene: -
CDR3nt: TGTGCCATCAGTGCTCAGGGTGGAAAACTGTTTTTT
CDR3aa: CAISAQGGKLFF

j_gene: TRBJ2-1
v_gene: TRBV20-1
abundance: -
d_gene: -
CDR3nt: TGCAGTGCTAGAGTGGCAGGGTCCTACAATGAGCAGTTCTTC
CDR3aa: CSARVAGSYNEQFF

j_gene: TRBJ2-5
v_gene: TRBV7-9
abundance: -
d_gene: -
CDR3nt: TGTGCCAGCAGCCGTGTCCGGGAGAAAGAGACCCAGTACTTC
CDR3aa: CASSRVREKETQYF

j_gene: TRBJ2-3
v_gene: TRBV7-8
abundance: many
d_gene: -
CDR3nt: TGTGCCAGCAGCTTAGCGACCGCGGGGAGCGCAGATACGCAGTATTTT
CDR3aa: CASSLATAGSADTQYF

j_gene: TRBJ1-2
v_gene: TRBV13
abundance: medium-sized
d_gene: TRBD1
CDR3nt: TGTGCCAGCAGCTTTGGGGACAGGGGGGATATAGACTATGGCTACACCTTC
CDR3aa: CASSFGDRGDIDYGYTF